The 26 T cell receptor beta chains given below trace back to one sample, sequenced in a study of blood T cell repertoires in COVID-19 (dated by TCRdb to about 2020). Library construction relied on the immunoSEQ multiplex PCR assay. The source is immuneACCESS, and TCRdb retained only in-frame sequences with V and J called. Part of the clones is not carried over; for the studies checked, unresolved V genes explain less than half of this, and the remainder is unexplained. This sample holds about 230,000 clones; approximately 80% were observed only once. The top ten hold roughly 7% of the sample. The sequenced sample was peripheral blood. All receptors come from a woman between 45 and 65 years old with acute or convalescent COVID-19.

V gene TRBV2 combines with J gene TRBJ2-3; D is possibly TRBD2 (5 bases). CDR3 length: 13 residues. The germline CDR1 and CDR2 sequences are SNHLY and FYNNEI. Trimming pared 7 bases from V and 2 bases from J, leaving 10 bases between. The CDR3 DNA follows: TGTGCCAGCACAAGGGAGTACACAGATACGCAGTATTTT. Translating gives CASTREYTDTQYF. Complete variable domain (other parts from reference TRBV2 and TRBJ2-3): EPEVTQTPSHQVTQMGQEVILRCVPISNHLYFYWYRQILGQKVEFLVSFYNNEISEKSEIFDDQFSVERPDGSNFTLKIRSTKLEDSAMYFCASTREYTDTQYFGPGTRLTVL.

The chain joins TRBV18 to TRBJ2-7; 7 bases map to TRBD1. The V gene's germline CDR1 is KGHSH and CDR2 LQKENI. J gave up 3 bases and V 0 bases, and 5 bases lay outside the gene matches. The CDR3 is made up of 15 amino acids. The CDR3 is CASSPPTGQFYEQYF. The CDR3 DNA reads TGTGCCAGCTCACCACCGACAGGGCAGTTCTACGAGCAGTACTTC.

This rearrangement joins TRBV21-1 to TRBJ1-3; the D call TRBD1 from the table was never checked on the DNA. TRBV21-1 is termed a pseudogene. The CDR3 consists of 19 residues. CDR3 region: CASSKPRDRQLISGNTIYF. The CDR3 bases are TGTGCCAGCAGCAAACCCCGAGACAGGCAACTTATCTCTGGAAACACCATATATTTT.

The chain uses TRBV6-5 and TRBJ1-2; 7 bases map to TRBD1. Per the germline V gene, CDR1 is MNHEY and CDR2 is SVGAGI. Losses at the gene ends were 6 bases for V and 8 bases for J; bases not matched to a gene: 12. The CDR3 is 14 amino acids. The chain's CDR3 is CASSSNRGGEGYTF. The DNA of the CDR3 is TGTGCCAGCAGCTCCAACAGGGGCGGAGAAGGCTACACCTTC.

This chain connects TRBV30 to TRBJ1-2; 8 nucleotides align to TRBD1. In germline, CDR1 is GTSNPN, CDR2 SVGIG (reference sequence). CDR3 length equals 15 residues. Unmatched junction bases numbered 10, after V lost 3 bases and J lost 4 bases. This CDR3 reads CAWSLDRGWGYGYTF. CDR3 coding DNA: TGTGCCTGGAGCCTTGACAGGGGTTGGGGCTATGGCTACACCTTC.

The V gene is TRBV4-3, the J gene TRBJ2-5, with D maybe TRBD1 (6 bases). Per germline, CDR1 LGHNA and CDR2 YSLEER. There are 15 residues in the CDR3. V lost 3 bases, J lost 2 bases, and 13 bases lay in between. The CDR3 is CASSHSWTEQETQYF. CDR3 nucleotide sequence: TGCGCCAGCAGCCACTCGTGGACAGAGCAAGAGACCCAGTACTTC.

This clone was recorded only once. This rearrangement joins TRBV7-3 to TRBJ2-4; 10 bases align to TRBD1. CDR3 length: 15 amino acids. CDR1 and CDR2 from the germline V gene are SGHTA and FQGTGA. V shed 4 bases, J shed 5 bases, and the junction held 5 bases outside the gene matches. The CDR3 nucleotides are TGTGCCAGCAGCTCCCCGGACAGGGGGGAAAACATTCAGTACTTC. Its translation is CASSSPDRGENIQYF.

The count of this clone is one. The chain combines TRBV28 with TRBJ1-5; the D gene is possibly TRBD1 (6 bases). This CDR3 spans 12 amino acids. Germline V gene lookup returns CDR1 MDHEN and CDR2 SYDVKM. V dropped 11 bases and J dropped 7 bases, with 15 bases sitting between them. The CDR3 DNA reads as TGTGCCGTGGGGGGGCGGCGCCAGCCCCAGCATTTT. This translates into CAVGGRRQPQHF.

CDR3 DNA sequence: TGTGCCAGTAGTCCGGTAATCGAGGAGCCCCAGCATTTT. Amino acids: CASSPVIEEPQHF. This chain connects TRBV19 to TRBJ1-5; D is unresolved. This CDR3 is 13 amino acids long. Trimming removed 5 bases from V and 8 bases from J, with 13 bases in between. Germline loops: CDR1 LNHDA, CDR2 SQIVND (reference sequence).

The chain combines TRBV6-5 with TRBJ2-7; TRBD2 matches at 10 bases. Per the germline V gene, CDR1 is MNHEY and CDR2 is SVGAGI. The CDR3 totals 14 residues. With 6 bases clipped from V and 3 bases from J, the junction kept 5 bases outside the gene matches. The CDR3 here is CASSPTSGIYEQYF. The CDR3 nucleotides read TGTGCCAGCAGCCCAACTAGCGGGATCTACGAGCAGTACTTC.

The genes are TRBV28 and TRBJ2-5; 8 bases align to TRBD1. The J segment lost 5 bases and the V segment lost 5 bases, leaving 4 bases of the junction unmatched. The CDR3 covers 13 residues. Looked up from germline, CDR1 is MDHEN and CDR2 is SYDVKM. Here the CDR3 DNA reads TGTGCCAGCAGTACAGGGGGGAGGGAGACCCAGTACTTC. Its protein is CASSTGGRETQYF.

The chain carries TRBV27 and TRBJ1-1, with D possibly being TRBD1 (5 bases). The V end lost 2 bases, the J end lost 7 bases, and 20 bases lay between the germline ends. This CDR3 has 16 amino acids. CDR1 is MNHEY, CDR2 SMNVEV, per germline (reference sequence). CDR3 amino acids: CASSLSIRQGGYEAFF. The CDR3 DNA reads as TGTGCCAGCAGTTTAAGTATCCGGCAGGGCGGCTATGAAGCTTTCTTT.

As concerns this clone: The sample holds other DNA sequences that translate to the same CDR3. The DNA of the CDR3 is TGCGCCAGCAGCCCAGGACTAGCTGGACACGAGCAGTACTTC. This gives the protein CASSPGLAGHEQYF. The chain carries TRBV5-1 and TRBJ2-7; 8 positions match TRBD2. The CDR3 is 14 amino acids. The J segment lost 5 bases and the V segment lost 4 bases, leaving 8 bases of the junction unmatched. Germline CDR1 and CDR2: SGHRS and YFSETQ.

V and J are TRBV4-3 and TRBJ1-5; 8 bases agree with TRBD1. The V gene end was trimmed by 1 base and the J gene end by 5 bases; junction bases not matched to a gene: 7. CDR3 length: 16 residues. Germline loops: CDR1 LGHNA, CDR2 YSLEER. CDR3 nucleotide sequence: TGCGCCAGCAGCCAAGCGACAGGGGCCGGACATCAGCCCCAGCATTTT. This codes for CASSQATGAGHQPQHF.

The chain couples TRBV6-5 to TRBJ1-6; D is undetermined. CDR1 and CDR2 (germline): MNHEY, SVGAGI. CDR3 length: 15 amino acids. The V gene lost 3 bases and the J gene lost 7 bases, with 13 bases spanning the gap. CDR3 loop: CASSYVRGSNSPLHF. The CDR3 DNA reads TGTGCCAGCAGTTATGTTCGCGGCAGCAATTCACCCCTCCACTTT.

This clone came up a few times. The CDR3 is CASSFNQGTEAFF. The DNA of the CDR3 is TGCGCCAGCAGCTTCAACCAGGGGACTGAAGCTTTCTTT. V and J are TRBV5-1 and TRBJ1-1, with a possible D match to TRBD1 (6 bases). The germline V gene encodes CDR1 SGHRS and CDR2 YFSETQ. Trimming took 2 bases from V and 5 from J, leaving 10 bases between them. The CDR3 is made up of 13 amino acids.

This clone showed up just once. The genes are TRBV19 and TRBJ1-2; 7 nucleotides align to TRBD1. The length of the CDR3 is 13 residues. J gave up 5 bases and V 7 bases, and 7 bases lay outside the gene matches. Germline V gene lookup returns CDR1 LNHDA and CDR2 SQIVND (reference sequence). The CDR3 DNA reads as TGTGCCAGTACTAGGGGGCAGGGGTATGGCTACACCTTC. Translation gives CASTRGQGYGYTF.

V is TRBV19 and J is TRBJ2-1; possible D gene TRBD2, 7 bases. Trimming stripped 3 bases from V and 15 bases from J, with 18 bases between. CDR1 LNHDA and CDR2 SQIVND come from the germline V gene (reference sequence). CDR3 size: 13 residues. CDR3 DNA sequence: TGTGCCAGTAGTATCAACAGGGCGGGAGATCGGTTCTTC. Encoded protein: CASSINRAGDRFF. Looking up the rest from reference TRBV19 and TRBJ2-1 gives the full variable domain: DGGITQSPKYLFRKEGQNVTLSCEQNLNHDAMYWYRQDPGQGLRLIYYSQIVNDFQKGDIAEGYSVSREKKESFPLTVTSAQKNPTAFYLCASSINRAGDRFFGPGTRLTVL.

This clone occurred a few times. The gene calls are TRBV5-5 and TRBJ2-7; 11 bases are a match to TRBD2. J gave up 7 bases and V 5 bases, and 11 bases lay outside the gene matches. CDR1 SGHKS and CDR2 YYEKEE come from the germline V gene (reference sequence). This CDR3 has 15 amino acids. CDR3 DNA: TGTGCCAGCAGAGCCGGGACTAGCGGTACAATGGAGCAGTACTTC. Protein product: CASRAGTSGTMEQYF.

The chain links TRBV11-2 to TRBJ2-1, with TRBD2 matching 11 bases. CDR1 and CDR2 (germline): SGHAT, FQNNGV. Unmatched junction bases numbered 3, after V lost 2 bases and J lost 6 bases. The CDR3 is made up of 15 amino acids. The CDR3 loop is CASSLRLAGGNEQFF. CDR3 DNA: TGTGCCAGCAGCTTAAGGCTAGCGGGGGGCAATGAGCAGTTCTTC.

The CDR3 here is CAISEEAGAYNSPLHF. CDR3 coding DNA: TGTGCCATCAGTGAGGAAGCAGGGGCGTATAATTCACCCCTCCACTTT. The V gene is TRBV10-3, the J gene TRBJ1-6; TRBD1 is a possible D gene (6 bases). Germline CDR1 reads ENHRY; CDR2 reads SYGVKD. The CDR3 extends over 16 amino acids. The germline V and J ends were trimmed by 2 bases and 4 bases, with 12 bases remaining between them.

The chain combines TRBV6-5 with TRBJ1-6; 8 nucleotides match TRBD1. The CDR3 spans 14 residues. Germline lookup yields CDR1 MNHEY and CDR2 SVGAGI. The J segment lost 6 bases and the V segment lost 7 bases, leaving 5 bases of the junction unmatched. As DNA, the CDR3 is TGTGCCAGCAAGGACAGGGTGTCTAATTCACCCCTCCACTTT. Translated: CASKDRVSNSPLHF.

The V call is TRBV6-5, the J call TRBJ1-6; D gene unclear. The V end was cut by 11 bases, the J end by 7 bases, with 21 bases between. From germline, CDR1 is MNHEY and CDR2 SVGAGI. This CDR3 has 15 residues. DNA for the CDR3: TGTGCCGCCAAGACAAGTCAAAATGGCAATTCACCCCTCCACTTT. It encodes CAAKTSQNGNSPLHF.

V is TRBV5-1 and J is TRBJ2-4; 8 positions agree with TRBD1. The CDR3 runs to 17 residues. Per germline, CDR1 SGHRS and CDR2 YFSETQ. V gave up 0 bases and J gave up 8 bases; unmatched junction bases: 13. In DNA, the CDR3 is TGCGCCAGCAGCTTGGAGGGCAGGGGGCTAATGATAGACATTCAGTACTTC. This codes for CASSLEGRGLMIDIQYF.

The V and J genes are TRBV4-1 and TRBJ1-1, with D possibly being TRBD1 (5 bases). This CDR3 region has 15 residues. Trimming stripped 4 bases from V and 4 bases from J, with 16 bases between. Germline V lookup: CDR1 MGHRA, CDR2 YSYEKL. The CDR3 DNA reads TGCGCCAGCAGCCCCCAGGAGGGGCTGAGCACTGAAGCTTTCTTT. Translated: CASSPQEGLSTEAFF.

The chain joins TRBV5-1 to TRBJ2-2; possible D gene TRBD2, 5 bases. Trimming left V 0 bases short and J 6 bases short, with 12 bases between. This CDR3 has 15 residues. Germline V gene lookup returns CDR1 SGHRS and CDR2 YFSETQ. Written as DNA, the CDR3 is TGCGCCAGCAGCTTGGGTGTTGAGGGCCCCGGGGAGCTGTTTTTT. Translated: CASSLGVEGPGELFF.